The next 9 T cell receptor beta chains were all read from a single sample in a study of blood T cell repertoires in COVID-19 (TCRdb year 2020). Preparation of the library involved the immunoSEQ multiplex PCR assay. TCRdb carries this immuneACCESS record with in-frame sequences only. Its versions omit some clonotypes, under half of them owing to an unresolved V gene in the studies checked, with the rest unexplained. Here the sample has 150,000 or so clones; approximately 80% occur a single time. The leading ten clones occupy about 11% of the sample. Sequences were obtained from PBMCs or T cells enriched from blood (not recorded which). The receptors stem from a man aged 50 to 60 who had recovered from COVID-19.

This sequence joins TRBV6-5 and TRBJ1-2; 7 bases match TRBD1. CDR1 is MNHEY, CDR2 SVGAGI, per germline. The CDR3 loop spans 15 amino acids. The J segment lost 3 bases and the V segment lost 6 bases, leaving 10 bases of the junction unmatched. The DNA for the CDR3 is TGTGCCAGCAGCCCATATGACAGGGTCGACTATGGCTACACCTTC. This encodes CASSPYDRVDYGYTF.

The chain uses TRBV4-2 and TRBJ2-1; 7 nucleotides line up with TRBD2. CDR1 and CDR2 from the germline V gene are LGHNA and YNFKEQ. The V gene end was trimmed by 0 bases and the J gene end by 4 bases; junction bases not matched to a gene: 3. The CDR3 runs to 15 residues. CDR3 sequence: CASSQEGGSYNEQFF. The CDR3 nucleotides read TGTGCCAGCAGCCAAGAGGGCGGGAGTTACAATGAGCAGTTCTTC.

This clone was seen a handful of times. V usage is TRBV19 and J usage is TRBJ1-2; D gene ambiguous. CDR1 and CDR2 from the germline V gene are LNHDA and SQIVND (reference sequence). CDR3 length: 12 amino acids. V gave up 6 bases and J gave up 7 bases, with 12 bases separating them. The CDR3 region has the DNA TGTGCCAGTAGGGTACAAGGCGGTGGCTACACCTTC. The encoded protein is CASRVQGGGYTF.

This sequence joins TRBV6-5 and TRBJ2-7; TRBD1 aligns across 8 bases. CDR3 size: 14 residues. V was clipped by 9 bases and J by 2 bases; unmatched bases: 9. Germline V gene sequence: CDR1 MNHEY, CDR2 SVGAGI. CDR3 sequence (DNA): TGTGCCAGTACCCCGGGACAGGCAACCTACGAGCAGTACTTC. Residues: CASTPGQATYEQYF.

Written as DNA, the CDR3 is TGTGCCAGCAGTTATGGACAACAAGAGACCCAGTACTTC. Residues: CASSYGQQETQYF. The V gene is TRBV14, the J gene TRBJ2-5; D is perhaps TRBD1 (5 bases). Germline V gene lookup returns CDR1 SGHDN and CDR2 FVKESK. V was shortened by 6 bases and J by 2 bases, with 10 bases between the two germline ends. The CDR3 has 13 residues.

The sample holds a few counts of this clone. This chain links TRBV21-1 with TRBJ1-2. TRBV21-1 corresponds to a pseudogene. The CDR3 extends over 15 amino acids. The CDR3 protein is CASSNLRRGNYGYTF. CDR3 DNA sequence: TGTGCCAGCAGCAACCTAAGACGGGGAAACTATGGCTACACCTTC.

This clone was observed a single time. The chain is built from TRBV5-4 and TRBJ2-5; 8 bases match TRBD2. The CDR3 is made up of 15 amino acids. CDR1 is SGHNT and CDR2 is YYREEE in the germline V gene (reference sequence). V shed 0 bases and J 3 bases; nucleotides not matched to a gene: 4. CDR3 nucleotides: TGTGCCAGCAGCTTGGTTAGCGGGGCGAAAGAGACCCAGTACTTC. Amino acid sequence: CASSLVSGAKETQYF.

This chain joins TRBV28 and TRBJ2-2, with D maybe TRBD1 (6 bases). The CDR3 has 14 amino acids. Germline values: CDR1 MDHEN, CDR2 SYDVKM. The ends were cut back, 6 bases at V and 3 bases at J, with 11 bases in the middle. CDR3 nucleotides: TGTGCCAGCAGCCCCGGGACACACACCGGGGAGCTGTTTTTT. Its protein product is CASSPGTHTGELFF.

This sequence joins TRBV7-3 and TRBJ2-2; 7 nucleotides agree with TRBD1. J lost 2 bases, V lost 5 bases, and 8 bases had no gene match. From germline, CDR1 is SGHTA and CDR2 FQGTGA. The CDR3 consists of 16 residues. The CDR3: CASSIAGTDNTGELFF. CDR3 bases: TGTGCCAGCAGCATAGCCGGGACAGACAACACCGGGGAGCTGTTTTTT.